This T cell receptor (beta chain) was captured in a study of naive and memory T cell subsets. CDR1 is KGHSH, CDR2 LQKENI, per germline. CDR3 size: 14 residues. V was cut by 5 bases and J by 2 bases, with 13 bases left in between. The beta constant-region primer was an equimolar mix of two oligonucleotides covering TRBC1 and TRBC2. The ligated cDNA underwent four PCR rounds using SP2 and nested alpha and beta constant-region primers. TCRdb independently ran MiXCR on the UMI-ligation and nested PCR reads; one entry per CDR3 protein. Among fewer than 30,000 distinct CDR3 sequences listed, around 11% were seen once. Study-level findings and limits: TCR counts from RNA may reflect activation-linked expression changes. TCR abundance followed a power law differing between naive and memory subsets. Gini index rose across naive, CM, EM and EMRA in CD4 and CD8.

This clonotype showed up just a few times. Antigen specificity is unknown. The sequenced material came from effector memory CD4+ T cells from blood. Subset in this sample: effector memory, CD45RA- CD27-. This chain joins TRBV18 and TRBJ2-7, with D perhaps TRBD1 (5 bases). The receptor's source is a human donor in good health. Here the CDR3 DNA reads TGTGCCAGCTCATATGGGGCGCAGACCTACGAGCAGTACTTC. Translation: CASSYGAQTYEQYF.